This entry lists 6 T cell receptor beta chains sequenced from one sample in a study of T cell responses to AZD1222 COVID-19 vaccine (dated by TCRdb to the early 2020s). The time point tag for this specimen amounts to: baseline before first vaccination. Libraries were prepared through the immunoSEQ multiplex PCR assay. TCRdb provides this immuneACCESS table in a form limited to in-frame rearrangements. Some clones are lacking; in checked studies, under half of them reflect an unresolved V gene, and why the rest are absent is not known. The sample records 140,000 to 150,000 clones, roughly 91% of which are singletons. The top ten hold under 2% of the sample. Here the sequenced sample was peripheral blood, taken on day 0 of AZD1222 vaccination. These receptors all come from an adult in good health.

The J gene is TRBJ1-4, the V gene TRBV20-1; D gene uncertain. V shed 6 bases and J shed 7 bases, with 9 bases lying between them. In germline, CDR1 is DFQATT, CDR2 SNEGSKA (reference sequence). The CDR3 has 11 amino acids. CDR3 sequence (DNA): TGCAGTGCGCCCCAGAGTGAAAAACTGTTTTTT. Its translation is CSAPQSEKLFF.

The chain couples TRBV4-2 to TRBJ2-6; D unresolved. CDR1 is LGHNA and CDR2 is YNFKEQ in the germline V gene. With 0 bases removed from V and 0 bases from J, the gap between germline ends came to 6 bases. CDR3 length: 16 amino acids. CDR3 sequence reads: CASSQEPSSGANVLTF. The CDR3 nucleotides read TGTGCCAGCAGCCAAGAACCTTCCTCTGGGGCCAACGTCCTGACTTTC.

The CDR3 nucleotides read TGTGCCAGCAGAACGGCCTCTGGAAACACCATATATTTT. This encodes CASRTASGNTIYF. The chain uses TRBV7-2 and TRBJ1-3; D remains ambiguous. Germline loops: CDR1 SGHTA, CDR2 FQGNSA. Between the trimmed V and J ends, which lost 6 bases and 0 bases, there was a span of 6 bases. The CDR3 is 13 amino acids.

The rearrangement uses TRBV19 and TRBJ1-2; no firm D call. The V and J ends lost 5 bases and 3 bases respectively, with 7 bases between them. Germline V gene sequence: CDR1 LNHDA, CDR2 SQIVND (reference sequence). CDR3 length equals 12 residues. CDR3 sequence: CASSGVYYGYTF. CDR3 nucleotides: TGTGCCAGTAGTGGGGTTTACTATGGCTACACCTTC.

J is TRBJ2-1 and V is TRBV19; the D gene is possibly TRBD2 (6 bases). CDR3 size: 14 residues. The V and J ends lost 5 bases and 4 bases respectively, with 12 bases between them. Germline-derived CDR1 and CDR2 are LNHDA and SQIVND (reference sequence). The CDR3 DNA reads TGTGCCAGTAGTCTCCCGGGGACTTACAATGAGCAGTTCTTC. This gives the protein CASSLPGTYNEQFF. Looking up the rest from reference TRBV19 and TRBJ2-1 gives the full variable domain: DGGITQSPKYLFRKEGQNVTLSCEQNLNHDAMYWYRQDPGQGLRLIYYSQIVNDFQKGDIAEGYSVSREKKESFPLTVTSAQKNPTAFYLCASSLPGTYNEQFFGPGTRLTVL.

In DNA, the CDR3 is TGCGCCAGCAGCTTGTGGCAGGGGGGAAACACCGGGGAGCTGTTTTTT. It yields the protein CASSLWQGGNTGELFF. The chain combines TRBV5-1 with TRBJ2-2, with D perhaps TRBD1 (7 bases). CDR3 length: 16 amino acids. Trimming removed 1 base at V and 2 bases at J, with 12 bases between. Germline CDR1 is SGHRS and CDR2 is YFSETQ.